This T cell receptor (beta chain) was captured by sequencing in a study of blood T cell repertoires in COVID-19. Turning to the study itself: The United States, Italy and Spain supplied acute and convalescent COVID-19 samples. T cells, B-cell-depleted T cells, or PBMCs provided the cDNA or gDNA that served as material.

Clones were sequenced by immunoSEQ multiplex PCR, and TCRdb holds only the in-frame ones, with some missing. The sample shows about 87,000 clones, about 83% of them seen only once. This clone has a handful of counts. Material: peripheral blood. The receptor's source is a woman aged 60-75 years with acute or convalescent COVID-19.

The CDR3: CASSSGQALQQFF. The CDR3 nucleotides are TGTGCCAGCAGCTCCGGACAGGCCTTGCAGCAGTTCTTC. This chain uses TRBV28 with TRBJ2-1, with 7 bases matching TRBD1. V lost 6 bases and J lost 11; bases outside the gene matches: 10. This CDR3 contains 13 residues. CDR1 is MDHEN and CDR2 is SYDVKM in the germline V gene. The variable domain in full, completed from reference TRBV28 and TRBJ2-1, reads DVKVTQSSRYLVKRTGEKVFLECVQDMDHENMFWYRQDPGLGLRLIYFSYDVKMKEKGDIPEGYSVSREKKERFSLILESASTNQTSMYLCASSSGQALQQFFGPGTRLTVL.